This TCR beta chain was recorded in a study of shared clonotypes between healthy human individuals. At the level of the study: Plates per donor: three CD4 naive, three CD4 memory, two CD8 naive, one CD8 memory.

In the study's own analysis: Filtering differed, since immunoSEQ gave only junction sequences and no quality scores. Profiled with immunoSEQ multiplex PCR; TCRdb holds only in-frame clones, not every one. Clonal size and the V and J genes are those of that table, whereas D and trimming came from the DNA. The table includes millions of clones, 85% to 95% detected once. About this clone: The antigen remains undetermined.

Study outcomes and limitations: It was the non-shared clonotypes that had lower generation probabilities than clonotypes shared by all four donors.

Germline-derived CDR1 and CDR2 are MNHEY and SMNVEV (reference sequence). V dropped 5 bases and J dropped 6 bases, with 26 bases sitting between them. This CDR3 contains 17 residues. Healthy HIV-negative adults without recent acute infections or vaccinations served as donors. The receptor comes from a man aged 18 to 29 in good health. Input material: naive CD4+ T cells sorted from blood. Subset of the sample: CD45RA+ positively selected. The chain employs TRBV27 and TRBJ2-7; possibly TRBD1 for D (6 bases). CDR3 amino acids: CASSHSGRLQGGAEQYF. CDR3 bases: TGTGCCAGCAGTCATTCCGGGCGCTTACAGGGTGGGGCCGAGCAGTACTTC.